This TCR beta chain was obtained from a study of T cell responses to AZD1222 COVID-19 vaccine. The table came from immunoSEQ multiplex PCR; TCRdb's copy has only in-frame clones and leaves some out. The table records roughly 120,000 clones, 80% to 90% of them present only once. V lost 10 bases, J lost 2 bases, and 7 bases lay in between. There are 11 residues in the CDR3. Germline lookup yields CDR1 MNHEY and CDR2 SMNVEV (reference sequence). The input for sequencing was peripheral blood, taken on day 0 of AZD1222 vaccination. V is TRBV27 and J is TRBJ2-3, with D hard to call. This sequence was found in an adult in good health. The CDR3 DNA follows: TGTGCCACCCTCAACACAGATACGCAGTATTTT. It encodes CATLNTDTQYF.